A single sample is the source of the 31 T cell receptor beta chains below, sequenced in a study of cytomegalovirus exposure and HLA in healthy donors. It was with 60 Vbeta and 13 Jbeta primers that the PCR ran. Produced via immunoSEQ multiplex PCR; TCRdb's table is partial and in-frame only. The sample has some 79,000 clones; more than 60% are singletons. The sequenced sample consisted of PBMCs. Receptor source: a male donor in good health and CMV-seropositive.

The genes are TRBV5-8 and TRBJ2-1; 11 bases match TRBD2. This CDR3 has 17 residues. V was pared by 0 bases and J by 4 bases, with 6 bases of the junction left unmatched. CDR1 and CDR2 from the germline V gene are SGHTS and YDEGEE. DNA for the CDR3: TGTGCCAGCAGCTTGGTGGGGACTAGCGGACCTTACAATGAGCAGTTCTTC. This gives the protein CASSLVGTSGPYNEQFF.

V gene TRBV4-1 combines with J gene TRBJ2-7; maybe TRBD2 (5 bases). CDR1 and CDR2 (germline): MGHRA, YSYEKL. The length of the CDR3 is 15 residues. Trimming left V 2 bases short and J 4 bases short, with 15 bases between. CDR3 residues: CASSQIRAGGYEQYF. The CDR3 DNA sequence: TGCGCCAGCAGCCAAATTCGGGCCGGAGGTTACGAGCAGTACTTC.

V usage is TRBV6-5 and J usage is TRBJ1-6; the D gene is possibly TRBD1 (5 bases). V dropped 1 base and J dropped 7 bases, with 14 bases sitting between them. Germline loops: CDR1 MNHEY, CDR2 SVGAGI. This CDR3 has 16 residues. CDR3 bases: TGTGCCAGCAGTTACTTCGGGGGGTCGGGGAATTCACCCCTCCACTTT. Protein product: CASSYFGGSGNSPLHF.

V gene TRBV28 combines with J gene TRBJ2-3; D is unclear. Germline CDR1 reads MDHEN; CDR2 reads SYDVKM. This CDR3 region has 12 residues. The V gene lost 10 bases and the J gene lost 3 bases, with 11 bases spanning the gap. As DNA, the CDR3 is TGTGCCACCTCCCTCAGAACAGATACGCAGTATTTT. Protein sequence: CATSLRTDTQYF.

The chain joins TRBV10-1 to TRBJ2-3; tentatively, D is TRBD2 (6 bases). Trimming left V 6 bases short and J 4 bases short, with 11 bases between. The CDR3 consists of 13 residues. Germline-derived CDR1 and CDR2 are WNHNN and SYGVQD (reference sequence). The CDR3 nucleotides are TGCGCCAGCAGATGGGGGACTTCAGATACGCAGTATTTT. Translation gives CASRWGTSDTQYF.

This chain uses TRBV7-9 with TRBJ2-5, with 9 nucleotides matching TRBD1. The CDR3 covers 15 residues. The V gene's germline CDR1 is SEHNR and CDR2 FQNEAQ (reference sequence). V was clipped by 4 bases and J by 5 bases; unmatched bases: 8. CDR3 in DNA: TGTGCCAGCAGCTCCCGGGACAGGGAATGGGAGACCCAGTACTTC. Its protein is CASSSRDREWETQYF.

The chain couples TRBV28 to TRBJ2-1; weak D call: TRBD2 (6 bases). The CDR3 has 17 amino acids. Trimming left V 4 bases short and J 1 base short, with 17 bases between. Per germline, CDR1 MDHEN and CDR2 SYDVKM. The CDR3: CASSYPLRESSYNEQFF. For the CDR3, the DNA is TGTGCCAGCAGTTACCCCCTCCGGGAGTCATCCTACAATGAGCAGTTCTTC.

The V and J genes are TRBV5-4 and TRBJ2-1, with 10 bases identical to TRBD2. This CDR3 spans 15 amino acids. CDR1 and CDR2 (germline): SGHNT, YYREEE (reference sequence). Trimming removed 3 bases from V and 1 base from J; junction bases left unmatched: 1. The CDR3 DNA is TGTGCCAGCAGCTCTAGCGGGGGATCCTACAATGAGCAGTTCTTC. It yields the protein CASSSSGGSYNEQFF.

The genes are TRBV6-6 and TRBJ2-7; D possibly corresponds to TRBD1 (6 bases). The CDR3 has 14 residues. Germline loops: CDR1 MNHNY, CDR2 SVGAGI (reference sequence). V lost 5 bases and J lost 0, with 11 bases in between. Here the CDR3 reads CASSTNRVSYEQYF. CDR3 coding DNA: TGTGCCAGCAGTACTAACAGGGTCTCCTACGAGCAGTACTTC.

V is TRBV7-2 and J is TRBJ1-2, with D possibly TRBD1 on 6 matching bases. The CDR3 has 16 residues. Germline loops: CDR1 SGHTA, CDR2 FQGNSA. Deletions cut 1 base from V and 4 bases from J, with 16 bases between. The CDR3 nucleotides read TGTGCCAGCAGCTTAGGGAGCGGCTCGACAGGCTATGGCTACACCTTC. It codes for CASSLGSGSTGYGYTF.

The chain employs TRBV4-3 and TRBJ1-1; D may be TRBD1 (5 bases). This CDR3 comprises 17 residues. Trimming removed 4 bases at V and 1 base at J, with 19 bases between. Germline V gene data show CDR1 as LGHNA and CDR2 as YSLEER. The CDR3 DNA reads TGCGCCAGCAGCCTAACACTTTGGGAAAGGGGGAACACTGAAGCTTTCTTT. This sequence encodes CASSLTLWERGNTEAFF.

V is TRBV27 and J is TRBJ1-2, with 9 bases matching TRBD1. The CDR3 consists of 16 residues. Germline CDR1 and CDR2: MNHEY and SMNVEV (reference sequence). The J segment lost 8 bases and the V segment lost 0 bases, leaving 10 bases of the junction unmatched. CDR3 nucleotide sequence: TGTGCCAGCAGTTTATCATCCACAGGGGGCCGCCTGGGCTACACCTTC. It encodes CASSLSSTGGRLGYTF.

The chain employs TRBV27 and TRBJ1-2, with a tentative D call TRBD1 (6 bases). Germline V gene sequence: CDR1 MNHEY, CDR2 SMNVEV (reference sequence). The CDR3 runs to 17 residues. The V end lost 6 bases, the J end lost 3 bases, and 23 bases lay between the germline ends. CDR3 in amino acids: CASSLTRVQGLHYGYTF. CDR3 DNA sequence: TGTGCCAGCAGCCTAACGCGGGTACAGGGCCTACACTATGGCTACACCTTC.

The J gene is TRBJ2-2, the V gene TRBV27; D might be TRBD1 (5 bases). V was shortened by 3 bases and J by 4 bases, with 15 bases between the two germline ends. Germline CDR1 reads MNHEY; CDR2 reads SMNVEV (reference sequence). This CDR3 is 16 amino acids long. The CDR3 nucleotides are TGTGCCAGCAGTTTGGTTCCAGGGAAACTCACCGGGGAGCTGTTTTTT. Translation: CASSLVPGKLTGELFF.

The chain couples TRBV19 to TRBJ2-2; 8 nucleotides align to TRBD1. Germline V lookup: CDR1 LNHDA, CDR2 SQIVND (reference sequence). The CDR3 runs to 14 residues. After removal of 10 bases from V and 7 bases from J, the junction contained 11 bases not matched to a gene. CDR3 nucleotides: TGTGCCACCTACGGGGGACAGGCGGTCGGGGAGCTGTTTTTT. Amino acids: CATYGGQAVGELFF.

The chain has TRBV15 and TRBJ2-3; 8 positions agree with TRBD1. Per germline, CDR1 LNHNV and CDR2 YYDKDF (reference sequence). The CDR3 covers 17 residues. V was pared by 6 bases and J by 4 bases, with 15 bases of the junction left unmatched. Here the CDR3 reads CATRARLRQGSADTQYF. The DNA of the CDR3 is TGTGCCACCAGGGCCCGATTACGACAGGGGTCAGCAGATACGCAGTATTTT.

This clone was recorded only once. J is TRBJ2-7 and V is TRBV29-1; 7 bases align to TRBD1. This CDR3 comprises 11 residues. The trim removed 2 bases at V and 5 bases at J, leaving 0 bases unmatched. Germline assignment: CDR1 SQVTM and CDR2 ANQGSEA. For the CDR3, the DNA is TGCAGCGTTGAAAGGGGGCACGAGCAGTACTTC. It specifies CSVERGHEQYF.

The chain combines TRBV19 with TRBJ2-3; 10 nucleotides align to TRBD1. Germline loops: CDR1 LNHDA, CDR2 SQIVND (reference sequence). Trimming cost V 5 bases and J 2 bases; bases outside gene matches: 7. The CDR3 spans 16 residues. CDR3 sequence (DNA): TGTGCCAGTAGTTCCCGGGACAGGGGTAACACAGATACGCAGTATTTT. Protein product: CASSSRDRGNTDTQYF.

This rearrangement joins TRBV18 to TRBJ2-7; 8 positions match TRBD2. The CDR3 extends over 16 amino acids. Trimming at V came to 3 bases and at J to 7 bases, leaving 14 bases not matched to a gene. The germline V gene encodes CDR1 KGHSH and CDR2 LQKENI. The CDR3 nucleotides are TGTGCCAGCTCACCCGACCGGACTAGCCCTTTGGGGGAGCAGTACTTC. Encoded protein: CASSPDRTSPLGEQYF.

J is TRBJ2-1 and V is TRBV27; 9 bases are a match to TRBD2. Germline V gives CDR1 MNHEY, CDR2 SMNVEV (reference sequence). Trimming at V came to 0 bases and at J to 4 bases, leaving 10 bases not matched to a gene. The CDR3 runs 18 residues. The CDR3 sequence: CASSLSAYLAGPYNEQFF. The DNA for the CDR3 is TGTGCCAGCAGTTTATCGGCTTATCTAGCGGGGCCTTACAATGAGCAGTTCTTC.

This clone has a handful of counts. This may stem from a read error, because a much larger clone lies one nucleotide away. Other nucleotide sequences in the sample specify the same CDR3. The rearrangement joins TRBV4-1 to TRBJ2-6; TRBD2 might be the D (5 bases). Germline values: CDR1 MGHRA, CDR2 YSYEKL. CDR3 size: 16 residues. Trimming took off 0 bases at V and 0 bases at J, with 6 bases between the two ends. CDR3 sequence (DNA): TGCGCCAGCAGCCAAGATCGGGACTCTGGGGCCAACGTCCTGACTTTC. This translates into CASSQDRDSGANVLTF.

This chain uses TRBV2 with TRBJ1-1; D is perhaps TRBD1 (5 bases). The CDR3 is made up of 13 amino acids. Trimming took off 7 bases at V and 2 bases at J, with 11 bases between the two ends. Germline V gene data show CDR1 as SNHLY and CDR2 as FYNNEI. The CDR3 nucleotides read TGTGCCAGCACCTTCAGGGCTAACACTGAAGCTTTCTTT. Amino acids: CASTFRANTEAFF.

In this sample, this clone turned up a few times. The chain is built from TRBV25-1 and TRBJ1-5; no firm D call. The CDR3 loop spans 16 amino acids. Germline-derived CDR1 and CDR2 are MGHDK and SYGVNS. With 2 bases removed from V and 2 bases from J, the gap between germline ends came to 13 bases. The CDR3 DNA sequence: TGTGCCAGCAGTGAAGACCCCGGGAATGGCAATCAGCCCCAGCATTTT. Translating gives CASSEDPGNGNQPQHF. Complete variable domain (other parts from reference TRBV25-1 and TRBJ1-5): EADIYQTPRYLVIGTGKKITLECSQTMGHDKMYWYQQDPGMELHLIHYSYGVNSTEKGDLSSESTVSRIRTEHFPLTLESARPSHTSQYLCASSEDPGNGNQPQHFGDGTRLSIL.

The rearrangement uses TRBV18 and TRBJ2-7, with D maybe TRBD1 (6 bases). The germline CDR1 and CDR2 sequences are KGHSH and LQKENI. The V and J ends lost 6 bases and 1 base respectively, with 19 bases between them. The CDR3 extends over 16 amino acids. This chain's CDR3 is CASSRGGQGQSYEQYF. CDR3 bases: TGTGCCAGCTCGCGAGGTGGGCAGGGGCAATCCTACGAGCAGTACTTC.

This clone was seen a few times. The chain employs TRBV6-1 and TRBJ2-5; D unresolved. Trimming stripped 2 bases from V and 8 bases from J, with 9 bases between. Per germline, CDR1 MNHNS and CDR2 SASEGT. This CDR3 contains 12 residues. CDR3 loop: CASSERAETQYF. The CDR3 region has the DNA TGTGCCAGCAGTGAACGTGCGGAAACCCAGTACTTC.

The V call is TRBV9, the J call TRBJ1-4; TRBD1 agrees at 7 bases. There are 15 residues in the CDR3. V lost 3 bases, J lost 5 bases, and 7 bases stayed unmatched. The germline V gene has CDR1 SGDLS and CDR2 YYNGEE. CDR3 amino acids: CASSATGSFNEKLFF. DNA for the CDR3: TGTGCCAGCAGCGCGACAGGGAGTTTCAATGAAAAACTGTTTTTT.

The chain couples TRBV7-3 to TRBJ2-3; D uncertain. This CDR3 spans 12 amino acids. Germline V gives CDR1 SGHTA, CDR2 FQGTGA. V shed 5 bases and J shed 1 base, with 4 bases lying between them. DNA for the CDR3: TGTGCCAGCAGCCCCGGCACAGATACGCAGTATTTT. It specifies CASSPGTDTQYF.

V is TRBV7-8 and J is TRBJ1-1; D possibly corresponds to TRBD1 (5 bases). CDR3 size: 16 residues. Between the trimmed V and J ends, which lost 2 bases and 0 bases, there was a span of 13 bases. Looked up from germline, CDR1 is SGHVS and CDR2 is FQNEAQ. The CDR3 DNA sequence: TGTGCCAGCAGCTTAACGACAGCCAGCATGAACACTGAAGCTTTCTTT. This gives the protein CASSLTTASMNTEAFF.

The sample holds a few counts of this clone. A junction boundary mismatches the germline segment, possibly from a read error. The rearrangement uses TRBV19 and TRBJ1-5; tentatively, D is TRBD1 (5 bases). The germline gives CDR1 LNHDA, CDR2 SQIVND (reference sequence). The CDR3 spans 15 residues. DNA for the CDR3: TGTGCCAGTAGTGTAGACGGGGGGTTTAATCAGCCCCAGCATTTT. Its protein is CASSVDGGFNQPQHF.

V is TRBV30 and J is TRBJ2-2; 8 nucleotides align to TRBD2. The germline CDR1 and CDR2 sequences are GTSNPN and SVGIG (reference sequence). J was trimmed by 4 bases and V by 3 bases; bases with no gene match: 4. The CDR3 extends over 14 amino acids. The CDR3 coding sequence is TGTGCCTGGAGCCCGGGACTAGGCACCGGGGAGCTGTTTTTT. Its protein is CAWSPGLGTGELFF.

The V gene is TRBV5-4, the J gene TRBJ2-3; possibly TRBD2 for D (5 bases). The CDR3 has 15 residues. CDR1 is SGHNT and CDR2 is YYREEE in the germline V gene (reference sequence). V dropped 1 base and J dropped 0 bases, with 9 bases sitting between them. The chain's CDR3 is CASSLSGGSTDTQYF. The CDR3 DNA reads as TGTGCCAGCAGCTTGAGTGGCGGGAGCACAGATACGCAGTATTTT.